The T cell receptor beta chain under discussion was sequenced for a study of T cells after yellow fever vaccination. Broader study findings: Just a small share of clonotypes turned up in the CD4 compartment as well as the CD8 compartment. Subsequent booster samples again held most clones from primary vaccination (96% CD4, roughly 90% CD8). Secondary responses were weaker yet peaked faster, day 5 versus 15.

V was cut by 3 bases and J by 6 bases, with 9 bases left in between. Germline V gene sequence: CDR1 SGHVS, CDR2 FNYEAQ. The CDR3 is 13 amino acids. In its sample, this clonotype was seen many times. Its matching antigen is unknown. TCR cDNA, made by 5'RACE template switching, carried an added universal primer site and UMIs. TCRdb reprocessed the 5' RACE reads via MiXCR and lists one record per CDR3 protein. The sample records about 240,000 distinct CDR3 sequences, more than 3.5% being singletons. Sample: PBMCs, taken 15 days after the yellow fever booster vaccination. This receptor was obtained from a man aged 18 to 29 who received the YFV17D yellow fever vaccine. The rearrangement links TRBV7-6 to TRBJ2-1, with D unresolved. The CDR3: CASSFFGVNEQFF. CDR3 in DNA: TGTGCCAGCAGCTTCTTTGGAGTCAATGAGCAGTTCTTC. The full variable domain, completed using reference TRBV7-6 and TRBJ2-1, is GAGVSQSPRYKVTKRGQDVALRCDPISGHVSLYWYRQALGQGPEFLTYFNYEAQQDKSGLPNDRFSAERPEGSISTLTIQRTEQRDSAMYRCASSFFGVNEQFFGPGTRLTVL.